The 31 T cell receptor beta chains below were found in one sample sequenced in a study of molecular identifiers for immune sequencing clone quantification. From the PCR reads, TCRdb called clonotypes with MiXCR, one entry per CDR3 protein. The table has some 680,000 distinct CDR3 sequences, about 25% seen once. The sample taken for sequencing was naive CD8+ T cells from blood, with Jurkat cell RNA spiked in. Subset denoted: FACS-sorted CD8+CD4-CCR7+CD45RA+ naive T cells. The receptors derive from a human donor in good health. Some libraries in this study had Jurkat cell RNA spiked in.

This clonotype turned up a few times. The CDR3 reads CASSFKPTGELFF. The CDR3 nucleotides are TGTGCCAGCAGTTTCAAGCCCACCGGGGAGCTGTTTTTT. V gene TRBV12-3 or TRBV12-4 combines with J gene TRBJ2-2; D remains ambiguous. The V end was cut by 3 bases, the J end by 4 bases, with 6 bases between. The CDR3 consists of 13 residues.

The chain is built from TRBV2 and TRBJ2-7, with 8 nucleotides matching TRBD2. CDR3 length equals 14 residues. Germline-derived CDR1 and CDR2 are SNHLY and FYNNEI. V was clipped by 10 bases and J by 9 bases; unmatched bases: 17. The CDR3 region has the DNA TGTGCCACCAGAGGTTGGGGGGGCCGGGAGGGGCAGTACTTC. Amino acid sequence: CATRGWGGREGQYF.

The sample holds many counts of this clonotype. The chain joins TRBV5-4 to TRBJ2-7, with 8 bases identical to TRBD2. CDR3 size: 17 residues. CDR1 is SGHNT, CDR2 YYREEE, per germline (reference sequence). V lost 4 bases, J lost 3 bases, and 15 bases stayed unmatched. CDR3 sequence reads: CASSPAAGGSNYYEQYF. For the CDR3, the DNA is TGTGCCAGCAGCCCTGCCGCGGGGGGCTCGAACTACTACGAGCAGTACTTC. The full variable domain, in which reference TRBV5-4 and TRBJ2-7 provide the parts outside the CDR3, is ETGVTQSPTHLIKTRGQQVTLRCSSQSGHNTVSWYQQALGQGPQFIFQYYREEENGRGNFPPRFSGLQFPNYSSELNVNALELDDSALYLCASSPAAGGSNYYEQYFGPGTRLTVT.

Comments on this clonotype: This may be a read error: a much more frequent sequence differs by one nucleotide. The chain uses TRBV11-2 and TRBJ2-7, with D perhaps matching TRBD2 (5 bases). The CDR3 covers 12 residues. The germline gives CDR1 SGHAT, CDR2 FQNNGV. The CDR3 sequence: CAISLAEVEQYF. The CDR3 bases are TGTGCCATCAGCCTGGCGGAGGTAGAGCAGTACTTC.

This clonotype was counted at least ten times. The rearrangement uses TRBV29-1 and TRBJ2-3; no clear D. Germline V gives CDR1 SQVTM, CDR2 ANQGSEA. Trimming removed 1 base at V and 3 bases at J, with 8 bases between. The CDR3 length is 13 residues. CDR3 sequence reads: CSVEGADTDTQYF. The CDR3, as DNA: TGCAGCGTTGAAGGGGCTGATACAGATACGCAGTATTTT.

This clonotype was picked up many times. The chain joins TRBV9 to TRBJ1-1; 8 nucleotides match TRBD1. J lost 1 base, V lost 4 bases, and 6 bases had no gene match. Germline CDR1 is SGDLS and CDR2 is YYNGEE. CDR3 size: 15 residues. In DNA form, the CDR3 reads TGTGCCAGCAGCCCTTGGACAGGGACGAACACTGAAGCTTTCTTT. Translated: CASSPWTGTNTEAFF.

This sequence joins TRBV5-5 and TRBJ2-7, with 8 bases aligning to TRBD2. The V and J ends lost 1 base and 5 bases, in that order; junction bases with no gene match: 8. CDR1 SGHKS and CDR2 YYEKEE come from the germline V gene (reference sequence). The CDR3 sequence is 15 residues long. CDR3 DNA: TGTGCCAGCAGCTTGCAACTAGCGGTCGCGAACGAGCAGTACTTC. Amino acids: CASSLQLAVANEQYF.

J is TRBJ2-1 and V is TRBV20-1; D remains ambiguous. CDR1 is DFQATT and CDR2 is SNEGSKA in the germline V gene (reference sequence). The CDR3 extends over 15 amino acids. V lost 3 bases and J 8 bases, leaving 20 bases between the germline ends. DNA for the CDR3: TGCAGTGCTAGTGGGTTGTCTAGTGCCCTGGATGAGCAGTTCTTC. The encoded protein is CSASGLSSALDEQFF.

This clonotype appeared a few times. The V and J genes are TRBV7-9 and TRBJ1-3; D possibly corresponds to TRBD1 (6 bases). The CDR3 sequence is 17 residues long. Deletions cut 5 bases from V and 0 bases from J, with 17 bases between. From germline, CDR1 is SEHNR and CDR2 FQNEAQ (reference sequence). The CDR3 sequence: CASSQLWTVPSGNTIYF. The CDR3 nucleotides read TGTGCCAGCAGCCAATTGTGGACAGTACCCTCTGGAAACACCATATATTTT.

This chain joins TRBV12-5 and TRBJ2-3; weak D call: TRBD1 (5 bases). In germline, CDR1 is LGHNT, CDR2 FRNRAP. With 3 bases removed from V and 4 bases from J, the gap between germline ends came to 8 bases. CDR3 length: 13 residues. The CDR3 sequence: CASGFPGPDTQYF. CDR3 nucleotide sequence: TGTGCTAGTGGTTTCCCAGGGCCAGATACGCAGTATTTT.

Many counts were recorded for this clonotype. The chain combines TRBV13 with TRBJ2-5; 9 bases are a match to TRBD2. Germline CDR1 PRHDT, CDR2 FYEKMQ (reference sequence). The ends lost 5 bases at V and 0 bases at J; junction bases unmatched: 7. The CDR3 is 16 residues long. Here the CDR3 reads CASSRRASGDQETQYF. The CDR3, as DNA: TGTGCCAGCAGCCGCAGAGCTAGCGGGGACCAAGAGACCCAGTACTTC. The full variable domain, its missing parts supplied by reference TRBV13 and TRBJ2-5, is AAGVIQSPRHLIKEKRETATLKCYPIPRHDTVYWYQQGPGQDPQFLISFYEKMQSDKGSIPDRFSAQQFSDYHSELNMSSLELGDSALYFCASSRRASGDQETQYFGPGTRLLVL.

This CDR3 reads CASSHRQGGYEQYF. The DNA for the CDR3 is TGTGCCAGCAGTCACAGACAGGGCGGGTACGAGCAGTACTTC. The chain is built from TRBV27 and TRBJ2-7; 7 bases fit TRBD1. Losses at the gene ends were 5 bases for V and 4 bases for J; bases not matched to a gene: 8. The germline V gene encodes CDR1 MNHEY and CDR2 SMNVEV (reference sequence). This CDR3 has 14 amino acids.

The CDR3, as DNA: TGTGCCAGCAACCAGGGGGCGTACGAGCAGTACTTC. Its translation: CASNQGAYEQYF. The chain is built from TRBV16 and TRBJ2-7; TRBD1 aligns across 8 bases. The germline V gene encodes CDR1 KGHSY and CDR2 FQNENV. The J segment lost 4 bases and the V segment lost 7 bases, leaving 3 bases of the junction unmatched. The CDR3 sequence is 12 residues long.

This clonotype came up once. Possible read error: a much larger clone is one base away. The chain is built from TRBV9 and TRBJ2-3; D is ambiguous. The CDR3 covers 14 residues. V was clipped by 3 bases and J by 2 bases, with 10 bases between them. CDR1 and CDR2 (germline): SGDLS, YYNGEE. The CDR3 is CASSARRSTDTQYF. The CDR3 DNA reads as TGTGCCAGCAGCGCCCGGAGATCCACAGATACGCAGTATTTT.

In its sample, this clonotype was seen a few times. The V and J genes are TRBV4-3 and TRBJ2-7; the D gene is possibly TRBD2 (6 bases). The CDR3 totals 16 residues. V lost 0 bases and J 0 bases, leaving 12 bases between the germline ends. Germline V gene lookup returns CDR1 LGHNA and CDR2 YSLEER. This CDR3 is CASSQDRVGSSYEQYF. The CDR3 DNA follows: TGCGCCAGCAGCCAAGATCGGGTCGGGAGCTCCTACGAGCAGTACTTC.

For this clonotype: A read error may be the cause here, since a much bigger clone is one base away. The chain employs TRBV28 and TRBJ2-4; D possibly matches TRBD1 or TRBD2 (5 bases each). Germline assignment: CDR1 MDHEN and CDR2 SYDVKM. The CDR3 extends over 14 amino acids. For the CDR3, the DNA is TGTGCCGGCAGTCTTACTCCGGGACCGGACATTCAGTACTTC. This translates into CAGSLTPGPDIQYF.

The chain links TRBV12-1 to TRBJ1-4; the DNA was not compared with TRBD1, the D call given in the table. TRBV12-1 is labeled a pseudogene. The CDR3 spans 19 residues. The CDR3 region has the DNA TGTGCCAGCAGCTTTAGCGTCTCTTACGACAGTGCAACTAATGAAAAACTGGTTTTT. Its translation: CASSFSVSYDSATNEKLVF.

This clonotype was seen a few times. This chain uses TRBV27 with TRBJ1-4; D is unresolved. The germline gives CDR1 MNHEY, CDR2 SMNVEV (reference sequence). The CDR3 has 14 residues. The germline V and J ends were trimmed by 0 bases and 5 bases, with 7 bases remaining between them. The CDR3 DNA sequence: TGTGCCAGCAGTTTATCGTGGGCAAATGAAAAACTGTTTTTT. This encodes CASSLSWANEKLFF. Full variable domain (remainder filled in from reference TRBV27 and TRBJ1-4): EAQVTQNPRYLITVTGKKLTVTCSQNMNHEYMSWYRQDPGLGLRQIYYSMNVEVTDKGDVPEGYKVSRKEKRNFPLILESPSPNQTSLYFCASSLSWANEKLFFGSGTQLSVL.

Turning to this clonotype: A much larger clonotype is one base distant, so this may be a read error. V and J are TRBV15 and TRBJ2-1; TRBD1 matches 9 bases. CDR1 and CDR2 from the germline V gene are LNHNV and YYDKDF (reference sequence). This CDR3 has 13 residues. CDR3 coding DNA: TGTGCCACCAGCAGGAGGACAGGGGATGAGCAGGTCTTC. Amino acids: CATSRRTGDEQVF.

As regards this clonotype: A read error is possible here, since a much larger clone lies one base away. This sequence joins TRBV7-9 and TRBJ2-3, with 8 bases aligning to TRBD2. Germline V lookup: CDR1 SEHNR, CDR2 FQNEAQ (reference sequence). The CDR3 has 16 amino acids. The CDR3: CAGSLERGPITDTQYF. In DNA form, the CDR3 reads TGTGCCGGCAGCTTAGAGCGGGGGCCAATCACAGATACGCAGTATTTT.

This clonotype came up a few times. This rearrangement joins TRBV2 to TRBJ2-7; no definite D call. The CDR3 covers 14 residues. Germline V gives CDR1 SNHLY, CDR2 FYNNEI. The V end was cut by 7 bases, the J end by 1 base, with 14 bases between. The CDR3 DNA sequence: TGTGCCAGCATGGAAGAAGGTTTGTCCTACGAGCAGTACTTC. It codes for CASMEEGLSYEQYF.

The CDR3 spells CASSLVPPGLAVLPSYEQYF. CDR3 bases: TGTGCCAGCAGCTTAGTCCCCCCGGGACTAGCGGTACTACCCTCCTACGAGCAGTACTTC. The chain couples TRBV11-2 to TRBJ2-7; TRBD2 aligns across 11 bases. The CDR3 sequence is 20 residues long. After removal of 1 base from V and 0 bases from J, the junction contained 14 bases not matched to a gene. Germline V gives CDR1 SGHAT, CDR2 FQNNGV.

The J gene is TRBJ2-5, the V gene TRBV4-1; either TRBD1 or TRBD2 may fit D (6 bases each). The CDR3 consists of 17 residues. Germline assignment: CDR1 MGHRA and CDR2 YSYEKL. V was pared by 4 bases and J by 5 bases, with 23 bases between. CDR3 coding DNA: TGCGCCAGCAGCCCCCCAGGGGAACTAGCCTTACGGGAGACCCAGTACTTC. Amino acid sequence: CASSPPGELALRETQYF.

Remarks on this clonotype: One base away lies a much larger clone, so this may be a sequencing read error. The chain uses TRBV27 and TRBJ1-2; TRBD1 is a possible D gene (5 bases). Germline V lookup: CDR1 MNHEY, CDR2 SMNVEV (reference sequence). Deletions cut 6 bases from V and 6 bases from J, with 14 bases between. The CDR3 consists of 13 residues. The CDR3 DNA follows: TGTGCCAGCAGACCGGGACGGGCTCATGGCTACACCTTC. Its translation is CASRPGRAHGYTF.

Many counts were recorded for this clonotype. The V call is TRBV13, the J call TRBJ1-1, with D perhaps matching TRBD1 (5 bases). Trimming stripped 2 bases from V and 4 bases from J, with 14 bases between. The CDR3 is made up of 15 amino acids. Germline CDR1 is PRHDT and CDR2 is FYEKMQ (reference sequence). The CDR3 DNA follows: TGTGCCAGCAGCTTATCAAGGGGAACGGTCACTGAAGCTTTCTTT. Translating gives CASSLSRGTVTEAFF. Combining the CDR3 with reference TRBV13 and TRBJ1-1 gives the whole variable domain AAGVIQSPRHLIKEKRETATLKCYPIPRHDTVYWYQQGPGQDPQFLISFYEKMQSDKGSIPDRFSAQQFSDYHSELNMSSLELGDSALYFCASSLSRGTVTEAFFGQGTRLTVV.

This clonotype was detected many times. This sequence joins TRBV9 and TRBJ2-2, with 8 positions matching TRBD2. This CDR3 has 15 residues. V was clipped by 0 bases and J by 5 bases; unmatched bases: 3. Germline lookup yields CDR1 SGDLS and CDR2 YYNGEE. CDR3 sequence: CASSVAGGATGELFF. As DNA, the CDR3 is TGTGCCAGCAGCGTAGCCGGGGGGGCGACCGGGGAGCTGTTTTTT.

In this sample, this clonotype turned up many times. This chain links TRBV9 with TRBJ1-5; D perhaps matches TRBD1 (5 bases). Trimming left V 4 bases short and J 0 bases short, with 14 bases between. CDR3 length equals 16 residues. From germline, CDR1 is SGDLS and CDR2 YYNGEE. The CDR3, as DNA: TGTGCCAGCAGCCCAACAGGAGATATTAGCAATCAGCCCCAGCATTTT. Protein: CASSPTGDISNQPQHF.

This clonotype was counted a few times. The CDR3 spells CAWSVGISNQPQHF. The CDR3 region has the DNA TGTGCCTGGAGTGTAGGTATTAGCAATCAGCCCCAGCATTTT. The chain uses TRBV30 and TRBJ1-5; D ambiguous. Trimming stripped 0 bases from V and 0 bases from J, with 6 bases between. The germline V gene has CDR1 GTSNPN and CDR2 SVGIG (reference sequence). CDR3 length equals 14 residues.

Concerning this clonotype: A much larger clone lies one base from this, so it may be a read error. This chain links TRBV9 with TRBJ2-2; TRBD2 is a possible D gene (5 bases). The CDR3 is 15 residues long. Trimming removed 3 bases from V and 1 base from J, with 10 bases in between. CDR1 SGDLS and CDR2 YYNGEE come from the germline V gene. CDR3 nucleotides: TGTGCCAGCAGCGAATTGAGGGAGAACACCGGGGAGCTGTTTTTT. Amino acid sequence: CASSELRENTGELFF.

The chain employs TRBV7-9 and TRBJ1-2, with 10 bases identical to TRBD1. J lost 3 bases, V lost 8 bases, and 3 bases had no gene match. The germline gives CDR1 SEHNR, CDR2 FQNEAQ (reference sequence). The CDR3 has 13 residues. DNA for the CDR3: TGTGCCAGCTCTGGGACAGGGGACTATGGCTACACCTTC. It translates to CASSGTGDYGYTF.

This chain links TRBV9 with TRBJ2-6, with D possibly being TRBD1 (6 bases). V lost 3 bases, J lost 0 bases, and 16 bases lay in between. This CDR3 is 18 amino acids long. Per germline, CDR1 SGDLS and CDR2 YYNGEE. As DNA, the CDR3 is TGTGCCAGCAGCGCACAGGGAATGGTTTACTCTGGGGCCAACGTCCTGACTTTC. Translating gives CASSAQGMVYSGANVLTF.